Reported below is one T cell receptor beta chain. The clone's antigen remains unknown. One base away there is no much larger clone; base qualities are not given. The record originates from a study of OX40 agonist ivuxolimab in advanced cancers. About the full investigation: Ivuxolimab was a fully human IgG2 agonistic monoclonal antibody targeting the costimulatory receptor OX40 (CD134). The point of sequencing TCRbeta in the periphery was to test whether ivuxolimab changed TCR sequence diversity and drove clonal T-cell expansion. Three dose-escalation patients achieved partial responses, one with hepatocellular carcinoma and two with cutaneous melanoma. In the dose-escalation cohort, more than 75% of patients were male, and the mean age was approximately 60 years, with a range of about 23 to 85. The paper reports the monotherapy dose-escalation portion (N of about 56 patients) of the phase I ivuxolimab trial. Intravenous ivuxolimab was administered to patients every 2 weeks at six dose levels: 0.01, 0.1, 0.3, 1.5, 3 and 10 mg/kg. Patients were allowed to have had prior anti-PD-1, anti-PD-L1 or anti-CTLA-4 therapy, and approximately 41% of the dose-escalation patients had previously received checkpoint inhibitors. Of the 50 or so patients in dose escalation, 19 had hepatocellular carcinoma, about 15 had melanoma, 9 had renal cell carcinoma and 9 had head and neck cancer.

The germline V gene specifies MDHEN as CDR1 and SYDVKM as CDR2. V loses 6 bases, J loses 3 bases, and the germline ends lie 11 bases apart. Reading from cysteine to phenylalanine, the CDR3 counts 13 amino acids. Only the CDR3 region is kept as DNA, spanning 39 bases read in frame from base 1. Genomic DNA was isolated from the sorted cells so that the TCRbeta CDR3 region could be sequenced. The immunoSEQ Assay was used to sequence the TCRbeta CDR3 regions. The table comes from immuneACCESS by way of TCRdb, which keeps in-frame sequences with V and J called. Part of the clones is missing from these tables; in studies checked, under half for an unresolved V gene and the rest for unknown reasons. In all, the sample holds some 25,000 clones, and around four fifths of those were seen once. More than 2% of the sample goes to the ten largest clones. The trial excluded patients who had a history of autoimmune disease or were on systemic immunosuppression. In every dose cohort, peripheral blood was drawn for TCR sequencing at baseline, cycle 4 day 1, and cycle 7 day 1. Samples came from an open-label, multicenter, first-in-human phase I dose-escalation trial of ivuxolimab. Adults with locally advanced or metastatic melanoma, renal cell carcinoma, hepatocellular carcinoma or head and neck squamous cell carcinoma were enrolled in the trial. Before TCR sequencing, CD4+ T cells and CD8+ T cells were sorted from peripheral blood as separate populations.

Findings and caveats that apply to the study as a whole: After ivuxolimab, CD8+ T cells had more expanded clones than CD4+ T cells on average. The antigen specificity of the clonally expanded peripheral T cells was not determined. Low levels of normalized T-cell clonal expansion were also shown by some nonresponding patients. At doses of 0.1 to 3.0 mg/kg, clonal expansion of both CD4+ and CD8+ T cells in blood was seen between baseline and week 6. Partial responders in the 0.1-3.0 mg/kg groups had among the lowest normalized peripheral clonal expansion, especially among CD8+ T cells.

Sequenced here: CD4+ or CD8+ T cells sorted from blood, sampled in a trial of the OX40 agonist ivuxolimab. The receptor chain draws on TRBV28 and TRBJ1-1; 5 matching bases give a weak D call of TRBD1. The origin of this receptor is an adult with an advanced solid tumor such as melanoma, head and neck, liver or kidney cancer. DNA sequence: TGTGCCAGCAGCTCCGACAGAGACACTGAAGCTTTCTTT. Its product reads: CASSSDRDTEAFF.